One TCR beta chain is described in this entry. This specimen belongs to a study of shared clonotypes between healthy human individuals. Germline trimming cut 6 bases from V and 4 bases from J; bases unmatched to any gene: 1. In germline, CDR1 is MGHRA, CDR2 YSYEKL. The CDR3 contains 13 residues. The protocol was immunoSEQ multiplex PCR, while the TCRdb copy is restricted to in-frame clones and leaves out a portion. The sample lists roughly 1.5 million clones; approximately 98% were seen once. The sequence was obtained from a man aged 30 to 39 in good health. Sequencing input: naive CD4+ T cells sorted from blood. Described subset: CD45RA+ positively selected. The V call is TRBV4-1, the J call TRBJ2-5; 11 positions match TRBD2. The CDR3 DNA follows: TGCGCCAGCAGTAGCGGGAGGGGAGAGACCCAGTACTTC. This sequence encodes CASSSGRGETQYF.